Sequencing of this T cell receptor (beta chain) was carried out in a study of cytomegalovirus exposure and HLA in healthy donors. Background on the study: Around 80 million unique TCR sequences came from HLA-typed donors in an early release.

The V gene end was trimmed by 5 bases and the J gene end by 4 bases; junction bases not matched to a gene: 7. The CDR3 runs 15 residues. Germline lookup yields CDR1 SEHNR and CDR2 FQNEAQ (reference sequence). 60 Vbeta and 13 Jbeta primers were used in PCR. Sequenced by immunoSEQ multiplex PCR; TCRdb stores in-frame clones only, minus some. The sample records 160,000 or so clones, 80% to 90% being singletons. Sequencing was done on a sample of PBMCs. The chain joins TRBV7-9 to TRBJ2-7, with 11 bases lining up with TRBD1. The TCR originated in a man in his forties or fifties in good health and CMV-seropositive. This CDR3 reads CASSPRDRGWYEQYF. CDR3 nucleotides: TGTGCCAGCAGCCCCCGGGACAGGGGGTGGTACGAGCAGTACTTC.